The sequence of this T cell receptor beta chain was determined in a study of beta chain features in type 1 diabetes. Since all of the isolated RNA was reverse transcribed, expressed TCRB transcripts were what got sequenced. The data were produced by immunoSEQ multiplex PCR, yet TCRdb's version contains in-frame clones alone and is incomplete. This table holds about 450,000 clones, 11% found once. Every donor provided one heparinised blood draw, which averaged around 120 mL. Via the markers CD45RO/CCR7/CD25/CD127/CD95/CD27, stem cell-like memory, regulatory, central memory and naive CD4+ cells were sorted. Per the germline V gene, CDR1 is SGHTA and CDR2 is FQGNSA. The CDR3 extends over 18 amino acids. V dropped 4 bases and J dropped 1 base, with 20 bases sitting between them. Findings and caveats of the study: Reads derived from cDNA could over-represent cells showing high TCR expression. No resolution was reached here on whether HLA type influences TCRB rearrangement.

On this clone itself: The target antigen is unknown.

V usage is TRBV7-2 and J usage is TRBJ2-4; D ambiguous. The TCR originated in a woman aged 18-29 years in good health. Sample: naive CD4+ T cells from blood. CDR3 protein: CASSSGYIGRSAKNIQYF. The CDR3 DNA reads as TGTGCCAGCAGCTCAGGATACATAGGTCGGTCGGCCAAAAACATTCAGTACTTC.